Below are 7 T cell receptor beta chains sequenced from a single sample in a study of OX40 agonist ivuxolimab in advanced cancers. Using immunoSEQ multiplex PCR, the repertoire was profiled, and TCRdb retains in-frame clones only, with some absent. There are around 84,000 clones in the sample; nearly 95% occur only once, and 11% lies in the top ten. Here the sequenced sample was CD4+ or CD8+ T cells sorted from blood, taken in a trial of the OX40 agonist ivuxolimab. The receptors were gathered from an adult with an advanced solid tumor such as melanoma, head and neck, liver or kidney cancer.

V usage is TRBV5-8 and J usage is TRBJ1-1; no firm D call. V lost 0 bases and J lost 3, with 15 bases in between. Germline lookup yields CDR1 SGHTS and CDR2 YDEGEE. The CDR3 length is 16 residues. CDR3 sequence (DNA): TGTGCCAGCAGCTTGGTCTGGAGGACGCGAGACACTGAAGCTTTCTTT. Translating it yields CASSLVWRTRDTEAFF.

The chain links TRBV2 to TRBJ1-3; possibly TRBD1 for D (5 bases). The CDR3 extends over 15 amino acids. V was shortened by 7 bases and J by 0 bases, with 13 bases between the two germline ends. In germline, CDR1 is SNHLY, CDR2 FYNNEI. The CDR3 region is CASTQGLFSGNTIYF. DNA of the CDR3: TGTGCCAGCACCCAGGGTCTTTTCTCTGGAAACACCATATATTTT.

The gene calls are TRBV6-1 and TRBJ2-1, with D perhaps matching TRBD2 (5 bases). The ends were cut back, 6 bases at V and 7 bases at J, with 19 bases in the middle. The CDR3 has 15 residues. The V gene's germline CDR1 is MNHNS and CDR2 SASEGT. Here the CDR3 reads CASRTWVYGVNEQFF. CDR3 nucleotides: TGTGCCAGCAGGACATGGGTTTACGGGGTGAATGAGCAGTTCTTC.

In the case of this clone: The sample carries other DNA sequences with the same CDR3. This chain connects TRBV9 to TRBJ1-1; tentative D call: TRBD1 (5 bases). CDR1 is SGDLS, CDR2 YYNGEE, per germline. This CDR3 has 13 residues. V was pared by 0 bases and J by 4 bases, with 7 bases between. The CDR3 DNA is TGTGCCAGCAGCGTAGGGGGCAGCACTGAAGCTTTCTTT. The encoded protein is CASSVGGSTEAFF. Combining the CDR3 with reference TRBV9 and TRBJ1-1 gives the whole variable domain DSGVTQTPKHLITATGQRVTLRCSPRSGDLSVYWYQQSLDQGLQFLIQYYNGEERAKGNILERFSAQQFPDLHSELNLSSLELGDSALYFCASSVGGSTEAFFGQGTRLTVV.

This chain links TRBV4-3 with TRBJ2-2; D might be TRBD1 (6 bases). V lost 3 bases and J 3 bases, leaving 17 bases between the germline ends. The CDR3 spans 17 residues. The germline V gene encodes CDR1 LGHNA and CDR2 YSLEER. CDR3 loop: CASSQEFGGADTGELFF. CDR3 DNA sequence: TGCGCCAGCAGCCAGGAGTTTGGGGGCGCAGACACCGGGGAGCTGTTTTTT.

The rearrangement uses TRBV7-9 and TRBJ1-1; no definite D call. The CDR3 sequence is 14 residues long. CDR1 is SEHNR and CDR2 is FQNEAQ in the germline V gene (reference sequence). The V gene lost 5 bases and the J gene lost 5 bases, with 15 bases spanning the gap. CDR3 DNA sequence: TGTGCCAGCAGCCCTCATAGCGATGGGACTGAAGCTTTCTTT. As protein: CASSPHSDGTEAFF.

The chain couples TRBV7-9 to TRBJ2-3, with 7 bases fitting TRBD2. Germline V gene data show CDR1 as SEHNR and CDR2 as FQNEAQ (reference sequence). V shed 5 bases, J shed 2 bases, and the junction held 13 bases outside the gene matches. The CDR3 runs to 17 residues. CDR3 sequence (DNA): TGTGCCAGCAGCGGACGAATGACGACTAGCACCACAGATACGCAGTATTTT. As protein: CASSGRMTTSTTDTQYF.